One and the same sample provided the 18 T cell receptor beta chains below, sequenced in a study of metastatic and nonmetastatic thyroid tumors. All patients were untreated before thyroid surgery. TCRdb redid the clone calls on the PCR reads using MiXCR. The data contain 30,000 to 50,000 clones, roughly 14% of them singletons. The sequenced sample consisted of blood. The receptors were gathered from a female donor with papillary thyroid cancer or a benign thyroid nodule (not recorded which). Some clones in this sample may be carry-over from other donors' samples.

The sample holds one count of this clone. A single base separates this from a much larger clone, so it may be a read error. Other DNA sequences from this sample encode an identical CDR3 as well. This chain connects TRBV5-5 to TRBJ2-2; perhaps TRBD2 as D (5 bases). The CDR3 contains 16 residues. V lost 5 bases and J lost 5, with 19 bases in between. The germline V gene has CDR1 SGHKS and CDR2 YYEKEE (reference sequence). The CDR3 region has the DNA TGTGCCAGCAGTTTAAGGCGAGGGTCGGAAACCGGGGAGCTGTTTTTT. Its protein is CASSLRRGSETGELFF.

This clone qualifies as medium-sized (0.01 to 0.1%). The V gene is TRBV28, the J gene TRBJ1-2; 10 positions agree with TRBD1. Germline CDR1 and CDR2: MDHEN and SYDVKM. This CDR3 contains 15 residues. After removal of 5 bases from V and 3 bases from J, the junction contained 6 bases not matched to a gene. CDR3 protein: CASSVGTGDDYGYTF. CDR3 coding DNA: TGTGCCAGCAGTGTAGGGACAGGGGATGACTATGGCTACACCTTC.

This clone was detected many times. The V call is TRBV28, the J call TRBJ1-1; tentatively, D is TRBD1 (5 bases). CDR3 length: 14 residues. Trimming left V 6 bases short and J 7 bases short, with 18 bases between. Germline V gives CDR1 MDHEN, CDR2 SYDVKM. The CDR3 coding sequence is TGTGCCAGCAGGGTCCCCCGACGGGGGGGTGAAGCTTTCTTT. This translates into CASRVPRRGGEAFF.

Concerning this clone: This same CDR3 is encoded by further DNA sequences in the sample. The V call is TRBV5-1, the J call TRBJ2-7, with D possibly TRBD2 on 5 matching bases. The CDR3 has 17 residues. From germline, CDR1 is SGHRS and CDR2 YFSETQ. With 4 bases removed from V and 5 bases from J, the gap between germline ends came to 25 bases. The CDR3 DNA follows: TGCGCCAGCAGCGATCTCCTGGTAGGGAGTTCACCCAACGAGCAGTACTTC. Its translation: CASSDLLVGSSPNEQYF.

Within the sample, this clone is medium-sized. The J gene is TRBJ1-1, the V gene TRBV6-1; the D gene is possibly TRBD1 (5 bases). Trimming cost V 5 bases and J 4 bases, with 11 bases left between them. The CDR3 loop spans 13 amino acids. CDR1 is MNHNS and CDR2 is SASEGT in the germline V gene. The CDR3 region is CASSPMGGTEAFF. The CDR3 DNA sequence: TGTGCCAGCAGTCCCATGGGGGGCACTGAAGCTTTCTTT.

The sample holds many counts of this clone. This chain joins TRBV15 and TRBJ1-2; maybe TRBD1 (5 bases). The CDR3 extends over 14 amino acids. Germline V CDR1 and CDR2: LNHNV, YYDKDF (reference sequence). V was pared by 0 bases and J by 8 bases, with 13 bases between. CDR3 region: CATSRDLGDQGYTF. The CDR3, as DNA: TGTGCCACCAGCAGAGATTTAGGGGATCAAGGCTACACCTTC.

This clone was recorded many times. Here the CDR3 DNA reads TGTGCCAGCAGCCTAGCCGGGGGTTGCGAGCAGTACTTC. This translates into CASSLAGGCEQYF. J is TRBJ2-7 and V is TRBV11-2, with D perhaps TRBD2 (6 bases). Germline V gene data show CDR1 as SGHAT and CDR2 as FQNNGV. The length of the CDR3 is 13 residues. The V end lost 5 bases, the J end lost 6 bases, and 14 bases lay between the germline ends.

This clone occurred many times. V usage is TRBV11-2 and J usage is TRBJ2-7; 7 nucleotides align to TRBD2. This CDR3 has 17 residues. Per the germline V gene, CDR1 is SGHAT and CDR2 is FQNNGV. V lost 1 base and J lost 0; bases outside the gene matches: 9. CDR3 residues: CASSLVPSGSSSYEQYF. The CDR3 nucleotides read TGTGCCAGCAGCTTAGTTCCTAGCGGTTCCAGCTCCTACGAGCAGTACTTC.

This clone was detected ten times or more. CDR3 sequence (DNA): TGTGCCAGCAGCGAGGGGCCTGGGGACAGGATTAGCTACACCTTC. Amino acids: CASSEGPGDRISYTF. The chain is built from TRBV2 and TRBJ1-2; 8 nucleotides match TRBD1. Looked up from germline, CDR1 is SNHLY and CDR2 is FYNNEI. This CDR3 has 15 amino acids. With 6 bases clipped from V and 9 bases from J, the junction kept 15 bases outside the gene matches.

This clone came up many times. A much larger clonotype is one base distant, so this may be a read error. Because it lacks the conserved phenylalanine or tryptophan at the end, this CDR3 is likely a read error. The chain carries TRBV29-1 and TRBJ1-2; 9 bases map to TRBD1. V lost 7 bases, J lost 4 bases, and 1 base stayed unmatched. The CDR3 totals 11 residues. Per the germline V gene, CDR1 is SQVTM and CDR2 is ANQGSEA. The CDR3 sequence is CSADRGYGYTL. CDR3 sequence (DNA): TGCAGCGCGGACAGGGGCTATGGCTACACCCTC.

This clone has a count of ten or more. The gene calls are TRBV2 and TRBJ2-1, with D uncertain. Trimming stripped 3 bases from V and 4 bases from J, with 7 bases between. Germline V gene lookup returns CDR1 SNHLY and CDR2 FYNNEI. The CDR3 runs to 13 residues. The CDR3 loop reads CASSEWEYNEQFF. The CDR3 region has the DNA TGTGCCAGCAGTGAGTGGGAATACAATGAGCAGTTCTTC.

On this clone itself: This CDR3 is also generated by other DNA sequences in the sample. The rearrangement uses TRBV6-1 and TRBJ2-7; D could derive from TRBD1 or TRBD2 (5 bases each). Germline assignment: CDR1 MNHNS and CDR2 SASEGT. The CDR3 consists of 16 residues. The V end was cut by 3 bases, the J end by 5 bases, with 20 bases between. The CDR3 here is CASSDYSGTGSNEQYF. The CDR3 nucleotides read TGTGCCAGCAGTGACTATTCCGGGACGGGGTCTAACGAGCAGTACTTC.

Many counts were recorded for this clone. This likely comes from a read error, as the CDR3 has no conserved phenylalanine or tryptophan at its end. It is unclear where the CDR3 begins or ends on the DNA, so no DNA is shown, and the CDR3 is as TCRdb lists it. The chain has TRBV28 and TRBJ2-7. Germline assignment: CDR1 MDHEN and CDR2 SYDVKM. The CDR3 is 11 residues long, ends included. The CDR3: CASSSSPTLSL.

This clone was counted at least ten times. As DNA, the CDR3 is TGTGCCAGCAGTCGGACGAGCGGGACCTACGAGCAGTACTTC. Its protein product is CASSRTSGTYEQYF. The chain couples TRBV9 to TRBJ2-7; 7 bases are shared with TRBD2. From germline, CDR1 is SGDLS and CDR2 YYNGEE. After removal of 5 bases from V and 2 bases from J, the junction contained 7 bases not matched to a gene. The CDR3 consists of 14 residues.

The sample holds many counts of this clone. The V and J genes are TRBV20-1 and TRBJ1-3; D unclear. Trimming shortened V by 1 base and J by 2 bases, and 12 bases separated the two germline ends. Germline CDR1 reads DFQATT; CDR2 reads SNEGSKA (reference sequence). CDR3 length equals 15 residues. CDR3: CSARGTHFAGNTIYF. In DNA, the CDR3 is TGCAGTGCTAGAGGGACCCACTTTGCTGGAAACACCATATATTTT.

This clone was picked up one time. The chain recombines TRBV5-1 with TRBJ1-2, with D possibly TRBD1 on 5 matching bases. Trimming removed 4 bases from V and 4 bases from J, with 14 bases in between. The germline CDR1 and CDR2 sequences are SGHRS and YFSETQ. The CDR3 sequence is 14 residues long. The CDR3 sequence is CASSLEQGFYGYTF. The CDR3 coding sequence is TGCGCCAGCAGCCTAGAGCAGGGATTCTATGGCTACACCTTC.

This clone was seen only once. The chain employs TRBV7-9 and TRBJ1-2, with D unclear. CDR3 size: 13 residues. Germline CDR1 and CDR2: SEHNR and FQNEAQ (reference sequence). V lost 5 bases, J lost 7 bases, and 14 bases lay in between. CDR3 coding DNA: TGTGCCAGCAGCCGAGCGTTCTCTAGTGGCTACACCTTC. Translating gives CASSRAFSSGYTF.

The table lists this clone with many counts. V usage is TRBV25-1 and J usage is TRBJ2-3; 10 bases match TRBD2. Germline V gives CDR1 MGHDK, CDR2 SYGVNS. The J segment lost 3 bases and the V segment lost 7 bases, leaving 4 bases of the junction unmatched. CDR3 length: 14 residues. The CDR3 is CASTSGSWTDTQYF. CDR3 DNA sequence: TGTGCCAGCACTAGCGGGAGTTGGACAGATACGCAGTATTTT.